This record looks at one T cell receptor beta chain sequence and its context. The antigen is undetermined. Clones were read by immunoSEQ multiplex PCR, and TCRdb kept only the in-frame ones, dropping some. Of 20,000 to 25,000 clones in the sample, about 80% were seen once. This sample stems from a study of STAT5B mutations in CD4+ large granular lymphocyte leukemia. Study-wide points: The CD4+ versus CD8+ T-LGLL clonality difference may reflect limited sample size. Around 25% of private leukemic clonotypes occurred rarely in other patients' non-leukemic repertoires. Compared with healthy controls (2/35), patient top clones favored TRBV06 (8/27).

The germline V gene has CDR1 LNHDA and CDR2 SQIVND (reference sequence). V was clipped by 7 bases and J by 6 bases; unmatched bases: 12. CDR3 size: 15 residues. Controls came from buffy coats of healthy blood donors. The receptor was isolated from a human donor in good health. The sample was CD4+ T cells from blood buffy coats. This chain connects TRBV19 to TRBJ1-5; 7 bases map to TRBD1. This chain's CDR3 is CASIDSGGSSQPQHF. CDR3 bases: TGTGCCAGTATCGACTCAGGGGGATCAAGTCAGCCCCAGCATTTT.